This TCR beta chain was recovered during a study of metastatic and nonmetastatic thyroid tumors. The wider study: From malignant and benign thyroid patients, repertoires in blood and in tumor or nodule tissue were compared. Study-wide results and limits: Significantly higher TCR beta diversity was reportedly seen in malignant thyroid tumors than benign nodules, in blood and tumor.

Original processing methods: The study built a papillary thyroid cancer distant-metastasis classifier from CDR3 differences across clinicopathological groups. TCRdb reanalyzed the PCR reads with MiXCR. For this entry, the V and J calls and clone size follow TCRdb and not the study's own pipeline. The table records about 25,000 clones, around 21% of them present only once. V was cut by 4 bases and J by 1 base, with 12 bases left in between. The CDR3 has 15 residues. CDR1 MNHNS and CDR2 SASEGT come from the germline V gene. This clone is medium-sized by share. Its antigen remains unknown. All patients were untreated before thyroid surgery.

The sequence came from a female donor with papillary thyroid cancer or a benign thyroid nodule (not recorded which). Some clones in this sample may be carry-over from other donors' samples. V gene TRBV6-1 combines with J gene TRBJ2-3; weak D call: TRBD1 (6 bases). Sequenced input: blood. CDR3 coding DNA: TGTGCCAGCAGTGCCAGACAGGTTGGCACAGATACGCAGTATTTT. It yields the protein CASSARQVGTDTQYF.